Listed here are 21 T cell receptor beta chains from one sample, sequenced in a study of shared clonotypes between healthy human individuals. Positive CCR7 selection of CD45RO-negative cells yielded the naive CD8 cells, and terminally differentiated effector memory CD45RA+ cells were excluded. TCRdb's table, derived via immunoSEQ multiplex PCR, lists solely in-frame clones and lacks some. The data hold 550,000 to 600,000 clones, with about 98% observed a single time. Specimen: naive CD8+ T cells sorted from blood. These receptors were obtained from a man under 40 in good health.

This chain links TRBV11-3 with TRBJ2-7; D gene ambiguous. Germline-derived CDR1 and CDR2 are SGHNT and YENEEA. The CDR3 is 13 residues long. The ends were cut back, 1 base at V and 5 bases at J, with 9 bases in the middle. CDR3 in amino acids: CASSLAPTNEQYF. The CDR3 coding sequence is TGTGCCAGCAGCTTAGCCCCTACAAACGAGCAGTACTTC.

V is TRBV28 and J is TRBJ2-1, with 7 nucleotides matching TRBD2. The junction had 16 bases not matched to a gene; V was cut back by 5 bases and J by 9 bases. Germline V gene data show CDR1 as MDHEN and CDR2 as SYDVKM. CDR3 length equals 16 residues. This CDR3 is CASSPLLGGGPGEQFF. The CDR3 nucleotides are TGTGCCAGCAGTCCCCTTTTGGGGGGAGGGCCCGGTGAGCAGTTCTTC.

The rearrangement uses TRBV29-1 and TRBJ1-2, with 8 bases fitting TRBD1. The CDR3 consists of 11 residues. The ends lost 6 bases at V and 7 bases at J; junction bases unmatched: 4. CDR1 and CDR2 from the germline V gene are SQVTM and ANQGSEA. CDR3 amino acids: CSVDDRGGYTF. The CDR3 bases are TGCAGCGTCGACGACAGGGGTGGCTACACCTTC.

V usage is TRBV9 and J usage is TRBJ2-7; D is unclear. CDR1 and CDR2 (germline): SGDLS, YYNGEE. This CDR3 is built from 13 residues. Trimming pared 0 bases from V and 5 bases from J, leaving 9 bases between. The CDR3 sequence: CASSVALRDEQYF. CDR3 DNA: TGTGCCAGCAGCGTAGCCCTTCGCGACGAGCAGTACTTC.

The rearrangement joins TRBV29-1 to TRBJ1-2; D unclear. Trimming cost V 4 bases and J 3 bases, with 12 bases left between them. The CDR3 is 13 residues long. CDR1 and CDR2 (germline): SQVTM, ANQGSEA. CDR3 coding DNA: TGCAGCGTTGTACCTTCGGACGACTATGGCTACACCTTC. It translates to CSVVPSDDYGYTF.

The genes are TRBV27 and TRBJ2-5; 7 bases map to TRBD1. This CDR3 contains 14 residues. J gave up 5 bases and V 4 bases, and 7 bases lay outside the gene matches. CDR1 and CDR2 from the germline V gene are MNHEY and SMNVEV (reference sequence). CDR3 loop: CASSSQGQWETQYF. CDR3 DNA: TGTGCCAGCAGTTCCCAGGGACAGTGGGAGACCCAGTACTTC.

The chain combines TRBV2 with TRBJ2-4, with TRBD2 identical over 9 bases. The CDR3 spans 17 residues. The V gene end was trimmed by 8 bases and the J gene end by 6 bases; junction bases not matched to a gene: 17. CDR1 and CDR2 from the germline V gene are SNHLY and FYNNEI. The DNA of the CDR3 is TGTGCCAGCTTTTACGACGTCAGCGGGAGGAGGGGAAACATTCAGTACTTC. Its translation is CASFYDVSGRRGNIQYF.

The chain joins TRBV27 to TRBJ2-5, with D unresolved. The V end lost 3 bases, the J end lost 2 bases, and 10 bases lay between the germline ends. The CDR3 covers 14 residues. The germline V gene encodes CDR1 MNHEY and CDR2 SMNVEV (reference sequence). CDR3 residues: CASSLQRTQETQYF. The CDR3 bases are TGTGCCAGCAGTTTGCAGCGAACTCAAGAGACCCAGTACTTC.

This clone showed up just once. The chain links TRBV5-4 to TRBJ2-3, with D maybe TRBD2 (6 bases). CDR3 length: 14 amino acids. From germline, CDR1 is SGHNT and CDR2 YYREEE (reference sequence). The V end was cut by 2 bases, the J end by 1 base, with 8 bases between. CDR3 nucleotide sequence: TGTGCCAGCAGCTTCGGGGGTGGCACAGATACGCAGTATTTT. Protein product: CASSFGGGTDTQYF.

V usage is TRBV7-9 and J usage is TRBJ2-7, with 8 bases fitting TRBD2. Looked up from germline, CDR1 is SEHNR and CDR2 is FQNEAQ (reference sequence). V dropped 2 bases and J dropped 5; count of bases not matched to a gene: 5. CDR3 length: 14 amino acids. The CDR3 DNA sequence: TGTGCCAGCAGCTTATCGGGGGGGCCCCACGAGCAGTACTTC. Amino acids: CASSLSGGPHEQYF.

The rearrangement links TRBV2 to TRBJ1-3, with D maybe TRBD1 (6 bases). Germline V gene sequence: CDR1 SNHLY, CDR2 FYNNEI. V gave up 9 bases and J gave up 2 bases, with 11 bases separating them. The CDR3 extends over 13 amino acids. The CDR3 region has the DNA TGTGCCAGTAACAGGGTCACTGGAAACACCATATATTTT. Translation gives CASNRVTGNTIYF.

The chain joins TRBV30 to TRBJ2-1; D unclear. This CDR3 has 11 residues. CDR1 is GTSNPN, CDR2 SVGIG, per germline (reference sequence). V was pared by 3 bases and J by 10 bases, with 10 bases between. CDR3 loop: CAWSGSAEQFF. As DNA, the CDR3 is TGTGCCTGGAGCGGGTCGGCCGAGCAGTTCTTC.

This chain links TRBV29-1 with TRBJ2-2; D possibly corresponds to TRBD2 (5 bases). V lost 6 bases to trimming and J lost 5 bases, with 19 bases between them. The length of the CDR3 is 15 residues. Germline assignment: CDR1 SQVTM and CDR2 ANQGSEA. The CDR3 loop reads CSVAPLASMTGELFF. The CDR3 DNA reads TGCAGCGTCGCCCCCCTAGCATCGATGACCGGGGAGCTGTTTTTT.

CDR3 bases: TGTGCCACCAGCAAAGGGACACGAGGGAGCAATCAGCCCCAGCATTTT. Translated, it gives CATSKGTRGSNQPQHF. This chain uses TRBV15 with TRBJ1-5; D perhaps matches TRBD1 (6 bases). The CDR3 is made up of 16 amino acids. V lost 4 bases and J lost 1, with 14 bases in between. CDR1 and CDR2 (germline): LNHNV, YYDKDF (reference sequence).

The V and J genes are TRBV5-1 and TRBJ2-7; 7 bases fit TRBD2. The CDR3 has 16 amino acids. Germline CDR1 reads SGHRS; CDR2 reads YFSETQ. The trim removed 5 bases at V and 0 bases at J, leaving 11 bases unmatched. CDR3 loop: CASSQPMGLSSYEQYF. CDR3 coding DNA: TGCGCCAGCAGTCAACCCATGGGACTAAGCTCCTACGAGCAGTACTTC.

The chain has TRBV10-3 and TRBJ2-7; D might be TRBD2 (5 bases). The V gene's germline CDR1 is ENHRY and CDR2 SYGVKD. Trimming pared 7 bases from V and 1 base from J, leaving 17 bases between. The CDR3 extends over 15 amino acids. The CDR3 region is CAIKEGSLGSYEQYF. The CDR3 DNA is TGTGCCATCAAAGAGGGATCTCTGGGGTCCTACGAGCAGTACTTC.

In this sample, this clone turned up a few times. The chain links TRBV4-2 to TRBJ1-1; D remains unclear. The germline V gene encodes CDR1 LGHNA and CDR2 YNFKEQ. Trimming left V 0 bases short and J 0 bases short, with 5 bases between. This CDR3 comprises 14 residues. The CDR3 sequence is CASSQDGLNTEAFF. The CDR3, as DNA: TGTGCCAGCAGCCAAGATGGGCTGAACACTGAAGCTTTCTTT.

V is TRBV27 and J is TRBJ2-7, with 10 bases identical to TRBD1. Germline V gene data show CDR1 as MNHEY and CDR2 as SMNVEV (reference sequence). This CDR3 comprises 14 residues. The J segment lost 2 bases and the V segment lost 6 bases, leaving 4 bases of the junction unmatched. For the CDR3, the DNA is TGTGCCAGCAGACCGACAGGGGGCACCTACGAGCAGTACTTC. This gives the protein CASRPTGGTYEQYF.

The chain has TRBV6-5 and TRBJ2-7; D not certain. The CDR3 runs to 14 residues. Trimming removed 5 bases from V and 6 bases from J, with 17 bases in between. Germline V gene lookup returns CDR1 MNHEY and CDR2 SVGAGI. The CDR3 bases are TGTGCCAGCAGTACCCCTGAGGTTTGGCCCGAGCAGTACTTC. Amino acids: CASSTPEVWPEQYF.

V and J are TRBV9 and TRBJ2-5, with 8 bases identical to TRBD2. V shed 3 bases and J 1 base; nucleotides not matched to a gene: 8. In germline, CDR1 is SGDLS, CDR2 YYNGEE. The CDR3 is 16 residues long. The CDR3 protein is CASSAGVSGAQETQYF. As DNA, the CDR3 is TGTGCCAGCAGCGCAGGAGTTAGCGGGGCCCAAGAGACCCAGTACTTC.

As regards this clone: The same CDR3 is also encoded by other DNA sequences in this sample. The DNA of the CDR3 is TGTGCCAGCTCCTCCGTTGGATCCTACGAGCAGTACTTC. Translated, it gives CASSSVGSYEQYF. The chain recombines TRBV28 with TRBJ2-7, with D unresolved. V shed 8 bases and J shed 1 base, with 12 bases lying between them. The CDR3 length is 13 residues. Germline values: CDR1 MDHEN, CDR2 SYDVKM.